This is a list of T cell receptor beta chains from one sample in a study of Ad26.COV2.S vaccination and SARS-CoV-2 variants. Clones were read by immunoSEQ multiplex PCR, and TCRdb kept only the in-frame ones, dropping some. The data show 200,000 to 250,000 clones, with roughly 90% seen just once and about 10% held by the top ten. The input for sequencing was peripheral blood, taken in a trial of Ad26.COV2.S vaccine versus placebo. The receptor source for this set is a person between 18 and 60 years old who received the Ad26.COV2.S COVID-19 vaccine or a placebo. Each CDR3 is given with its conserved first and last residue. Fields, in order: J gene, D gene, clone size, V gene, CDR3 DNA, CDR3 protein. D genes are given only for firm matches. The size field is filled for only some rows; it gives once, few, many or a size class.

>TRBJ1-4|NA|NA|TRBV7-9
TGTGCCAGCAGCTCCGGCGGGAATAATGAAAAACTGTTTTTT
CASSSGGNNEKLFF
>TRBJ2-3|NA|NA|TRBV6-1
TGTGCCAGCAGTGAAGGGCTAATCGGGGATACGCAGTATTTT
CASSEGLIGDTQYF
>TRBJ1-5|NA|NA|TRBV7-2
TGTGCCAGCAGCCCGGGACAAAATAGCAATCAGCCCCAGCATTTT
CASSPGQNSNQPQHF
>TRBJ2-3|NA|few|TRBV24-1
TGTGCCACCAGTGATCCGCAGAGGTCAGATACGCAGTATTTT
CATSDPQRSDTQYF
>TRBJ1-3|NA|NA|TRBV19
TGTGCCAGTAGTATGTGGTTGGGAGGGGCCTCTGGAAACACCATATATTTT
CASSMWLGGASGNTIYF
>TRBJ2-7|NA|NA|TRBV7-2
TGTGCCAGCAGCTTGGGGGGCGGAAAGAGCGAGCAGTACTTC
CASSLGGGKSEQYF
>TRBJ2-3|NA|NA|TRBV3-1/TRBV3-2
TGTGCCAGCAGCCAACAAGTCCCCACAAGCACAGATACGCAGTATTTT
CASSQQVPTSTDTQYF
>TRBJ2-1|NA|NA|TRBV28
TGTGCCAGCAGTTTTCCAGGGGACTACAATGAGCAGTTCTTC
CASSFPGDYNEQFF
>TRBJ1-2|NA|NA|TRBV2
TGTGCCAGCAAGATCGGGGGATATGGCTACACCTTC
CASKIGGYGYTF
>TRBJ2-1|TRBD1|NA|TRBV5-1
TGCGCCAGCAGCCCCCCCCGGGACAGCTACAATGAGCAGTTCTTC
CASSPPRDSYNEQFF
>TRBJ2-2|TRBD2|NA|TRBV18
TGTGCCAGCTCACCACGAAATAGCGGGATTAGCGGGGAGCTGTTTTTT
CASSPRNSGISGELFF
>TRBJ2-7|TRBD2|NA|TRBV28
TGTGCCAGCAGATGGACTAGCGGGGGGGCCTACGAGCAGTACTTC
CASRWTSGGAYEQYF
>TRBJ1-5|NA|NA|TRBV18
TGTGCCAGCTCACCACCGAATGGAGGCGATTTCAATCAGCCCCAGCATTTT
CASSPPNGGDFNQPQHF
>TRBJ1-1|NA|NA|TRBV11-2
TGTGCCAGCAGGCTATCCGGGACGGTGAACACTGAAGCTTTCTTT
CASRLSGTVNTEAFF
>TRBJ1-4|TRBD1|NA|TRBV18
TGTGCCAGCTCATCGGACAGGAATAATGAAAAACTGTTTTTT
CASSSDRNNEKLFF
>TRBJ1-5|NA|NA|TRBV11-2
TGTGCCAGCAGCTTAGAAGCGCGCCCCGCGGGGCAGCCCCAGCATTTT
CASSLEARPAGQPQHF
>TRBJ2-3|NA|NA|TRBV18
TGTGCCAGCTCACCAGAGTTTGTCTCCACAGATACGCAGTATTTT
CASSPEFVSTDTQYF
>TRBJ2-3|NA|NA|TRBV12-5
TGTGCTAGTGGACTCGATCTAGCCCCCGCAGGAGATACGCAGTATTTT
CASGLDLAPAGDTQYF
>TRBJ2-7|TRBD1|NA|TRBV3-1/TRBV3-2
TGTGCCAGCAGCCAAGGCGACAGGGAGAACGAGCAGTACTTC
CASSQGDRENEQYF
>TRBJ2-1|NA|few|TRBV3-1/TRBV3-2
TGTGCCAGCAGCCATTGGGCAGGGACTGACAATGAGCAGTTCTTC
CASSHWAGTDNEQFF
>TRBJ2-3|TRBD1|NA|TRBV28
TGTGCCAGCAGTTTTTCGGGCAGGGGGCAGGTTACGCAGTATTTT
CASSFSGRGQVTQYF
>TRBJ2-7|NA|NA|TRBV19
TGTGCCAGTAGTCTCCTCGGACAGTATCCTGAGCAGTACTTC
CASSLLGQYPEQYF
>TRBJ1-5|NA|once|TRBV24-1
TGTGCCACCAGTGATCCGGGGCAGCCCCAGCATTTT
CATSDPGQPQHF
>TRBJ1-2|NA|NA|TRBV6-5
TGTGCCAGCAGCCCAACGGGGGGCCCAAACTATGGCTACACCTTC
CASSPTGGPNYGYTF
>TRBJ1-5|NA|NA|TRBV2
TGTGCCAGCAGACCCCGGGGGACCAATCAGCCCCAGCATTTT
CASRPRGTNQPQHF
>TRBJ2-5|NA|NA|TRBV10-3
TGTGCCATCAGTGAGTCTGCTGGGGAGACCCAGTACTTC
CAISESAGETQYF
>TRBJ1-3|TRBD1|NA|TRBV7-3
TGTGCCAGCAGCCCCCAGGGGGGTTCCGGAAACACCATATATTTT
CASSPQGGSGNTIYF
>TRBJ2-3|TRBD2|NA|TRBV5-1
TGCGCCAGCAGCCTACTAGCGGGGGGGCGGTTAGATACGCAGTATTTT
CASSLLAGGRLDTQYF
>TRBJ1-5|NA|NA|TRBV7-9
TGTGCCAGCAGCTTAGAGGGCCTTAGCAATCAGCCCCAGCATTTT
CASSLEGLSNQPQHF
>TRBJ1-6|NA|NA|TRBV19
TGTGCCACAAGAGACAGGATTAATTCACCCCTCCACTTT
CATRDRINSPLHF
>TRBJ2-7|NA|NA|TRBV6-5
TGTGCCAGCAGTTACTCGAGGGCAGGTCTTAAGGTGGAGCAGTACTTC
CASSYSRAGLKVEQYF
>TRBJ1-2|TRBD1|NA|TRBV5-6
TGTGCCAGCAGAGGGGGACAGGGGGCGTCCGGCTACACCTTC
CASRGGQGASGYTF
>TRBJ2-5|TRBD2|once|TRBV30
TGTGCCTGCCCGCGGGGGGACGTCGGGACCCAGTACTTC
CACPRGDVGTQYF
>TRBJ2-1|TRBD2|once|TRBV9
TGTGCCAGCAGCTTCGCTAGCGGGGGCACGGGGAATGAGCAGTTCTTC
CASSFASGGTGNEQFF
>TRBJ2-3|NA|NA|TRBV12-3/TRBV12-4
TGTGCCAGTACACGGGGAGATACGCAGTATTTT
CASTRGDTQYF
>TRBJ1-2|NA|NA|TRBV28
TGTGCCAGCAGTCCCGACAGGATTGGGGGCTACACCTTC
CASSPDRIGGYTF
>TRBJ1-4|TRBD1|once|TRBV5-1
TGCGCCAGCAGCTCCTGGGGGACAGAAAATGAAAAACTGTTTTTT
CASSSWGTENEKLFF